These T cell receptor beta chains were read from a single sample in a study of cytomegalovirus exposure and HLA in healthy donors. Libraries were prepared by immunoSEQ multiplex PCR; TCRdb keeps only in-frame clonotypes and omits some of them. The profile covers 65,000 to 85,000 clones, with roughly 95% appearing a single time and nearly 0.7% taken by the ten largest. What was sequenced was PBMCs. The receptors here all came from a woman aged 18-29 years in good health and CMV-seronegative. The CDR3 runs from the conserved cysteine through the conserved F or W. The order of the fields is V gene, J gene, D gene, clone size, CDR3 DNA, CDR3 protein. A D gene is named only where the DNA matches it firmly. The listing skips clone size in some rows; elsewhere it reads once, few, many or a size class.

TRBV27	TRBJ1-2	TRBD1	few	TGTGCCAGCAGCCCCGGACAGGGCTGGTATGGCTACACCTTC	CASSPGQGWYGYTF
TRBV30	TRBJ1-1	NA	once	TGTGCCTGTAGAGGACAGCTCATGAACACTGAAGCTTTCTTT	CACRGQLMNTEAFF
TRBV5-6	TRBJ2-7	NA	once	TGTGCCAGCAGCTTAGGACAGTCCTACGAGCAGTACTTC	CASSLGQSYEQYF
TRBV10-1	TRBJ2-7	TRBD1	NA	TGCGCCAGCAGTGACCAGACAGGGGAGTACGACGAGCAGTACTTC	CASSDQTGEYDEQYF
TRBV18	TRBJ1-1	NA	NA	TGTGCCAGCTCACCGGGAGGGGCCGCGCGACCGAACACTGAAGCTTTCTTT	CASSPGGAARPNTEAFF
TRBV12-5	TRBJ2-1	TRBD2	NA	TGTGCTAGTGGTTTGGTAACCGGCGGGAGCGATGAGCAGTTCTTC	CASGLVTGGSDEQFF
TRBV6-5	TRBJ1-2	TRBD1	once	TGTGCCAGCAGTTCCCCGGGACAGGGTGACGGCTACACCTTC	CASSSPGQGDGYTF
TRBV5-1	TRBJ1-4	NA	NA	TGCGCCAGCAGCGGCGGGACTCCGGGGGCTAATGAAAAACTGTTTTTT	CASSGGTPGANEKLFF
TRBV7-2	TRBJ2-7	TRBD1	NA	TGTGCCAGCAGCCCGGGGGACAGGGGGCGAGAGCAGTACTTC	CASSPGDRGREQYF
TRBV19	TRBJ2-1	TRBD2	NA	TGTGCCAGTAGTTTTATAGGACTAGCGGGAGCGGGGTTCTACAATGAGCAGTTCTTC	CASSFIGLAGAGFYNEQFF
TRBV19	TRBJ1-5	TRBD1	NA	TGTGCCAGCCAAAGGAGGGGGCAGCTGAGCAATCAGCCCCAGCATTTT	CASQRRGQLSNQPQHF
TRBV30	TRBJ2-1	TRBD2	NA	TGTGCCTGGAGCCCGGGACTAGCGGGAGGAGGGGATGAGCAGTTCTTC	CAWSPGLAGGGDEQFF
TRBV2	TRBJ1-3	NA	NA	TGTGCCAGCGGGGGGGACCTCTCTGGAAACACCATATATTTT	CASGGDLSGNTIYF
TRBV6-1	TRBJ2-7	TRBD2	NA	TGTGCCAGCGGACGGGGGGATAGCTCCTACGAGCAGTACTTC	CASGRGDSSYEQYF
TRBV4-1	TRBJ1-2	TRBD1	NA	TGCGCCAGCAGCCACGCCGGGACAGGGGGATATGGCTACACCTTC	CASSHAGTGGYGYTF
TRBV5-1	TRBJ2-5	NA	NA	TGCGCCAGCAGCTTGAACGGCCTCGGGGGAGGGACCCAGTACTTC	CASSLNGLGGGTQYF
TRBV18	TRBJ2-7	TRBD1	NA	TGTGCCAGCTCCCCCTCCCCGACAGGGGGTTACGAGCAGTACTTC	CASSPSPTGGYEQYF